The sequence of this TCR beta chain was determined in a study of cytomegalovirus exposure and HLA in healthy donors. Points from the study as a whole: Roughly uniform sequencing depth across donors was assumed, possibly incorrectly. Later analysis demonstrated an association between a missense DCLRE1C variant and TCR beta V- and J-gene trimming.

Details on this clone: Antigen specificity is unknown. One end of the junction does not line up with germline, which may come from a read error.

Germline values: CDR1 MRHNA, CDR2 SNTAGT. The length of the CDR3 is 15 residues. PCR employed 60 Vbeta and 13 Jbeta primers. TCRdb's copy holds only in-frame clones and misses some; the assay was immunoSEQ multiplex PCR. This sample has more than 100,000 clones, with approximately 77% found just once. The receptor comes from a woman aged 40 to 50 in good health and CMV-seronegative. Sample: PBMCs. V usage is TRBV6-4 and J usage is TRBJ1-6; possibly TRBD1 for D (6 bases). CDR3 in DNA: TGTGCCAGCAGGCCTGGGACATCCTACAATTCACCCCTCCACTTT. This codes for CASRPGTSYNSPLHF.